Listed below are T cell receptor beta chains from one sample, sequenced in a study of response to subunit inactivated influenza vaccine. Using its own MiXCR run on the RT-PCR reads, TCRdb lists one record per CDR3 protein. The sample includes 490,000 or so distinct CDR3 sequences, around 8% of them seen just once. Sequenced here: PBMCs from blood, sampled 23 months after vaccination. Receptors originate from a man aged 45-69 years who received an inactivated influenza vaccine. Both conserved end residues are part of each CDR3. Each record gives: clone size, D gene, V gene, J gene, CDR3 length, CDR3 DNA, CDR3 protein. The D gene is left open where the match is weak. Where a row states a size, it is once, few, many or the class of an expanded clone; other rows omit it.

size: many
D: -
V: TRBV15
J: TRBJ1-5
length: 12
DNA: TGTGCCACCAGCAGAGATTTCCAGCCCCAGCATTTT
CDR3: CATSRDFQPQHF

size: -
D: -
V: TRBV7-2
J: TRBJ2-3
length: 13
DNA: TGTGCCAGCAGTCAACCGAAGGCGGATACGCAGTATTTT
CDR3: CASSQPKADTQYF

size: few
D: -
V: TRBV9
J: TRBJ1-5
length: 14
DNA: TGTGCCAGCAGCTATTTAGGTCGGGGACCGCCCCAGCATTTT
CDR3: CASSYLGRGPPQHF

size: few
D: -
V: TRBV4-1
J: TRBJ1-2
length: 15
DNA: TGCGCCAGCAGCCAAAGACAACTTTCTAACTATGGCTACACCTTC
CDR3: CASSQRQLSNYGYTF

size: -
D: TRBD2
V: TRBV5-6
J: TRBJ2-3
length: 13
DNA: TGTGCCAGCAGCCCGACTAGCGTGGATACGCAGTATTTT
CDR3: CASSPTSVDTQYF

size: -
D: TRBD1
V: TRBV7-6
J: TRBJ1-4
length: 16
DNA: TGTGCCAGCAGCTTCGGGACAGGTTTGACTAATGAAAAACTGTTTTTT
CDR3: CASSFGTGLTNEKLFF

size: few
D: TRBD1
V: TRBV7-2
J: TRBJ1-2
length: 14
DNA: TGTGCCAGCAGCTTAGACAGGGGGTACTATGGCTACACCTTC
CDR3: CASSLDRGYYGYTF

size: many
D: -
V: TRBV10-3
J: TRBJ2-3
length: 14
DNA: TGTGCCATCAGTTTGGCAGCAGAGGGTCATACGCAGTATTTT
CDR3: CAISLAAEGHTQYF

size: -
D: -
V: TRBV7-2
J: TRBJ2-2
length: 14
DNA: TGTGCCCGCAGCTTAGCGCTCGCTACCGGGGAGCTGTTTTTT
CDR3: CARSLALATGELFF

size: -
D: TRBD1
V: TRBV7-9
J: TRBJ2-7
length: 15
DNA: TGTGCCAGCAGCTCCCAGGGGGCCGCCGACTACGAGCAGTACTTC
CDR3: CASSSQGAADYEQYF

size: few
D: TRBD2
V: TRBV4-1
J: TRBJ2-2
length: 16
DNA: TGCGCCAGCAGCCTCGAGACTAGCGGGGGCAGAGGGGAGCTGTTTTTT
CDR3: CASSLETSGGRGELFF

size: -
D: -
V: TRBV19
J: TRBJ1-5
length: 13
DNA: TGTGCCAGTAGTTGGATAAACAATCAGCCCCAGCATTTT
CDR3: CASSWINNQPQHF